The sequence of this T cell receptor (beta chain) was determined in a study of blood T cell repertoires in COVID-19. Original processing notes: Using reference gene primer amplification, nucleated cell counts were estimated. The protocol was immunoSEQ multiplex PCR, while the TCRdb copy is restricted to in-frame clones and leaves out a portion. The V and J calls and clone size were taken over from that table, and D and trimming were inferred from the DNA. This repertoire shows 180,000 or so clones, around 86% found once; its top ten account for less than 3.5%. The CDR3 consists of 16 residues. V shed 4 bases and J shed 6 bases, with 17 bases lying between them. Germline V gene sequence: CDR1 SGHNT, CDR2 YYREEE (reference sequence).

Sample: peripheral blood. The chain is built from TRBV5-4 and TRBJ1-6, with a tentative D call TRBD1 (6 bases). The sequence derives from a woman aged 25 to 45 with active or convalescent COVID-19. CDR3 sequence (DNA): TGTGCCAGCAGCCCGCGGGTGAGACAGGCTAATTCACCCCTCCACTTT. Translated, it gives CASSPRVRQANSPLHF.